The T cell receptor beta chain described here comes from a study of blood T cells in healthy people across ages. Overall study findings and caveats: TCR beta diversity was tightly associated with the proportion of naive T cells.

The CDR3 length is 18 residues. J lost 0 bases, V lost 11 bases, and 18 bases had no gene match. The germline gives CDR1 MNHEY, CDR2 SVGEGT. The study drew donors from healthy Caucasian individuals in Russia aged about 6 to 95. With regard to this clonotype: Antigen: not known. This may be a read error, as it is one base from a much larger clone.

A sample-barcoded 5' primer and a J-beta primer mix were used in a second PCR of about 6 to 11 cycles. Tagging of each cDNA molecule was performed by a template-switch adaptor with 12 random nucleotides. TCRdb reprocessed the 5' RACE reads with MiXCR, giving one entry per CDR3 protein. The profile covers around 1.5 million distinct CDR3 sequences, with roughly 30% appearing a single time and 11% taken by the ten largest. Sequenced sample: blood. The sequence was obtained from a woman aged 30 to 39 in good health. This chain uses TRBV6-2 or TRBV6-3 with TRBJ2-1, with TRBD2 identical over 8 bases. CDR3 DNA sequence: TGTGCCGCCTCACCAGCGGGAGAAGTCATTAGCTCCTACAATGAGCAGTTCTTC. This translates into CAASPAGEVISSYNEQFF.